This T cell receptor beta chain was sequenced during a study of shared clonotypes between healthy human individuals. The overall study: Researchers drew samples from a couple of women and three men aged 18 to 49.

CDR1 is SNHLY, CDR2 FYNNEI, per germline. The CDR3 is 13 amino acids. Trimming removed 6 bases from V and 8 bases from J, with 16 bases in between. Study findings and constraints: A reduction in generation probabilities was seen for non-shared clonotypes relative to those shared by all four donors.

Using immunoSEQ multiplex PCR, the repertoire was profiled, and TCRdb retains in-frame clones only, with some absent. This table has 950,000 to 1,300,000 clones, roughly 80% appearing once. Points on this clone: Antigen: not known.

This clonotype was sampled from a man in his late teens or twenties in good health. This chain links TRBV2 with TRBJ1-2; TRBD1 might be the D (5 bases). Sequencing used memory CD4+ T cells sorted from blood. Subset here: CD45RA-negative fraction. In nucleotides, the CDR3 is TGTGCCAGCAGAACAGACAGAACTGCAGGCTACACCTTC. This encodes CASRTDRTAGYTF. The full variable domain, rest sourced from reference TRBV2 and TRBJ1-2, is EPEVTQTPSHQVTQMGQEVILRCVPISNHLYFYWYRQILGQKVEFLVSFYNNEISEKSEIFDDQFSVERPDGSNFTLKIRSTKLEDSAMYFCASRTDRTAGYTFGSGTRLTVV.